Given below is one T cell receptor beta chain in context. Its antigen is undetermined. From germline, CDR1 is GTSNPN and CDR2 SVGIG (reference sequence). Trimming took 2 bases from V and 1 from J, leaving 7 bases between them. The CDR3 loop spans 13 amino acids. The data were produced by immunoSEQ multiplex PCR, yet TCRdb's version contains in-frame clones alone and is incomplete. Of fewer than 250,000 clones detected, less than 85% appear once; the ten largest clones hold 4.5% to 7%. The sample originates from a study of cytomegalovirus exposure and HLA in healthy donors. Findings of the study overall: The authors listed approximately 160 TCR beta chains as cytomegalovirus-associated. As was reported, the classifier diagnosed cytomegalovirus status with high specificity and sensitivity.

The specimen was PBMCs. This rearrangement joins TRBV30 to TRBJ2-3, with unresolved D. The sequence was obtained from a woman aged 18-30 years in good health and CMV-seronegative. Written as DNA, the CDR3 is TGTGCCTGGAGTAATGGGGGCACAGATACGCAGTATTTT. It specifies CAWSNGGTDTQYF.